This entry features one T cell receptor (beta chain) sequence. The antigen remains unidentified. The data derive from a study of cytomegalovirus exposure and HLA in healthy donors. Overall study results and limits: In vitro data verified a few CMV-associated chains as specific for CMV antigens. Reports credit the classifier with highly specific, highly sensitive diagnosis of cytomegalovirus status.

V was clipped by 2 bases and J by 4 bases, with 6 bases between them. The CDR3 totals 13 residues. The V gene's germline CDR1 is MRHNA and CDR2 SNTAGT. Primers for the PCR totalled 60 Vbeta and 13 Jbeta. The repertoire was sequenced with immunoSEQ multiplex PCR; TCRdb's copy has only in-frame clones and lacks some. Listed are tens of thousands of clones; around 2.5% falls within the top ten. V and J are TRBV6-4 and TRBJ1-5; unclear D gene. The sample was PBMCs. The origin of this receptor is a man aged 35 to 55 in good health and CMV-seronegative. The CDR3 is CASSDGENQPQHF. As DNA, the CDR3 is TGTGCCAGCAGTGACGGGGAGAATCAGCCCCAGCATTTT.